The sequence of this T cell receptor (beta chain) was determined in a study of T cell responses to AZD1222 COVID-19 vaccine. There are 13 residues in the CDR3. The V gene lost 3 bases and the J gene lost 4 bases, with 10 bases spanning the gap. Using immunoSEQ multiplex PCR, the repertoire was profiled, and TCRdb retains in-frame clones only, with some absent. The sample lists around 120,000 clones; about 90% were seen once. The sequenced sample was peripheral blood, obtained on day 0 of AZD1222 vaccination. The chain carries TRBV12-3 or TRBV12-4 and TRBJ2-7; D unresolved. The sequence was obtained from an adult in good health. CDR3 amino acids: CASSFGPQYEQYF. As DNA, the CDR3 is TGTGCCAGCAGTTTTGGACCGCAATACGAGCAGTACTTC.